This T cell receptor beta chain was found in a study of identifying expanded T cells in peripheral blood. Data came from immunoSEQ multiplex PCR; TCRdb stores just in-frame clones and leaves some out. The sample consists of approximately 120,000 clones, 88% of them appearing once. Trimming stripped 6 bases from V and 9 bases from J, with 15 bases between. The CDR3 is 13 residues long. Germline-derived CDR1 and CDR2 are LNHDA and SQIVND (reference sequence). Study results and caveats: Clone count variance between roughly 2-week samples rose with total template count.

A word on this clone: Its antigen is still unknown.

This TCR was sampled from a person between 18 and 70 years old in good health. Sequencing was performed on blood. This chain joins TRBV19 and TRBJ2-1; D might be TRBD1 (6 bases). In DNA, the CDR3 is TGTGCCAGTAGCGAGACCACAGGGAGTGAGCAGTTCTTC. It codes for CASSETTGSEQFF. The full variable domain, rest sourced from reference TRBV19 and TRBJ2-1, is DGGITQSPKYLFRKEGQNVTLSCEQNLNHDAMYWYRQDPGQGLRLIYYSQIVNDFQKGDIAEGYSVSREKKESFPLTVTSAQKNPTAFYLCASSETTGSEQFFGPGTRLTVL.